The T cell receptor (beta chain) described here comes from a study of vaccination and CD4 T cells after COVID-19. Of note for this clonotype: The target antigen is unknown. The junction shows a germline mismatch at one end, possibly a read error.

The CDR3 sequence is 13 residues long. From germline, CDR1 is GTSNPN and CDR2 SVGIG (reference sequence). As for treatment: approximately 10-day PBMC culture with coronavirus spike peptide pools or control peptides (ViraFEST assay). Sequencing of DNA taken from cultured CD4+ T cells relied on the Oncomine TCR Beta short-read assay. TCRdb re-called the PCR reads with MiXCR, one entry per CDR3 protein. The repertoire holds about 20,000 distinct CDR3 sequences, with roughly half as singletons. Sequencing used CD4+ T cells from blood, cultured in vitro. This TCR was recovered from a human donor who had recovered from COVID-19. V is TRBV30 and J is TRBJ2-3, with TRBD2 matching 9 bases. The CDR3 is CAWSGTSRDTQYF. The CDR3 DNA follows: TGTGCCTGGAGCGGGACTAGCAGAGATACGCAGTATTTT.